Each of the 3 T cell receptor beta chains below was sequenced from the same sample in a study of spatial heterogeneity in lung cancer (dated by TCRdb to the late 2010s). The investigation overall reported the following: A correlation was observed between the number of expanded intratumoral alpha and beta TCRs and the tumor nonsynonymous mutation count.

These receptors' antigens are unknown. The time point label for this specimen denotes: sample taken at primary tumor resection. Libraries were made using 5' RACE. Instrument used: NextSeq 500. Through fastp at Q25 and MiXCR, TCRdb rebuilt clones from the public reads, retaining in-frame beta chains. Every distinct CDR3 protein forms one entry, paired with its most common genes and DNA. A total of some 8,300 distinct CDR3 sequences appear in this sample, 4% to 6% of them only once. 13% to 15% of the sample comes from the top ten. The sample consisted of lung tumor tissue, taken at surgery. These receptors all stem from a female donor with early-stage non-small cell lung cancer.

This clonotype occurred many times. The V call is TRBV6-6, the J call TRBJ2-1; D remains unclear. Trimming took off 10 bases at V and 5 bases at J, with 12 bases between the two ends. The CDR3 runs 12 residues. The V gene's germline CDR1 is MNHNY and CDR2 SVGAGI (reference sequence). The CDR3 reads CATSISDNEQFF. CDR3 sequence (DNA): TGTGCCACCTCCATTTCCGACAATGAGCAGTTCTTC.

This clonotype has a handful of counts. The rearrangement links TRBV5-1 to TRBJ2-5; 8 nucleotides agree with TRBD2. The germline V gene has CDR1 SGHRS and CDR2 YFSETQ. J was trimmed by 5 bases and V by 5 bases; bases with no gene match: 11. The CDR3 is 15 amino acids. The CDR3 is CASRQEGLEVETQYF. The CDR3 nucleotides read TGCGCCAGCAGGCAGGAGGGACTAGAGGTGGAGACCCAGTACTTC.

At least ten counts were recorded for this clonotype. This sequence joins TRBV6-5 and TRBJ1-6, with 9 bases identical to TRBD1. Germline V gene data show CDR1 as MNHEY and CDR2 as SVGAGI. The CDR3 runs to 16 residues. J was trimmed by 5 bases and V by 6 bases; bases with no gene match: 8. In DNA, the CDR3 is TGTGCCAGCAGCTCCGGGACAGGGCGGGATAATTCACCCCTCCACTTT. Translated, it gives CASSSGTGRDNSPLHF.